The 15 T cell receptor beta chains listed next were all sequenced from one sample in a study of blood T cell repertoires in COVID-19. This table comes from immunoSEQ multiplex PCR, and its TCRdb copy is limited to in-frame clones, with some not included. Of over 450,000 clones listed, approximately 91% were seen once; the top ten hold roughly 8%. The specimen was peripheral blood. These TCRs come from a woman aged 45-65 years with COVID-19, enrolled during active disease.

There are a few counts of this clone. The chain employs TRBV9 and TRBJ2-7; D may be TRBD1 (5 bases). V was pared by 0 bases and J by 3 bases, with 10 bases between. This CDR3 region has 14 residues. CDR1 and CDR2 (germline): SGDLS, YYNGEE. The CDR3 loop reads CASSVGIGVYEQYF. CDR3 in DNA: TGTGCCAGCAGCGTAGGCATAGGGGTCTACGAGCAGTACTTC. Drawing the rest from reference TRBV9 and TRBJ2-7, the complete variable domain is DSGVTQTPKHLITATGQRVTLRCSPRSGDLSVYWYQQSLDQGLQFLIQYYNGEERAKGNILERFSAQQFPDLHSELNLSSLELGDSALYFCASSVGIGVYEQYFGPGTRLTVT.

The chain carries TRBV7-6 and TRBJ2-3; perhaps TRBD1 as D (6 bases). The germline CDR1 and CDR2 sequences are SGHVS and FNYEAQ. Trimming shortened V by 1 base and J by 6 bases, and 14 bases separated the two germline ends. This CDR3 spans 15 amino acids. This CDR3 reads CASSLEPGVADTQYF. CDR3 nucleotides: TGTGCCAGCAGCTTAGAGCCAGGGGTCGCGGATACGCAGTATTTT.

This clone appeared a single time. The chain recombines TRBV12-5 with TRBJ2-3; 9 bases agree with TRBD2. The V gene end was trimmed by 5 bases and the J gene end by 2 bases; junction bases not matched to a gene: 11. The CDR3 extends over 17 amino acids. Per the germline V gene, CDR1 is LGHNT and CDR2 is FRNRAP. CDR3 sequence (DNA): TGTGCTAGTGGTCCCCCCCCGACTAGCGGTAACACAGATACGCAGTATTTT. It yields the protein CASGPPPTSGNTDTQYF. The full variable domain, with the rest looked up from reference TRBV12-5 and TRBJ2-3, is DARVTQTPRHKVTEMGQEVTMRCQPILGHNTVFWYRQTMMQGLELLAYFRNRAPLDDSGMPKDRFSAEMPDATLATLKIQPSEPRDSAVYFCASGPPPTSGNTDTQYFGPGTRLTVL.

V usage is TRBV5-1 and J usage is TRBJ1-2, with D unclear. From germline, CDR1 is SGHRS and CDR2 YFSETQ. This CDR3 has 14 residues. V lost 4 bases, J lost 2 bases, and 12 bases lay in between. The CDR3 spells CASSALSENYGYTF. The DNA for the CDR3 is TGCGCCAGCAGCGCCCTTAGTGAGAACTATGGCTACACCTTC.

The chain uses TRBV5-1 and TRBJ1-2, with D possibly matching TRBD1 (6 bases). The V and J ends lost 4 bases and 1 base respectively, with 11 bases between them. Germline CDR1 reads SGHRS; CDR2 reads YFSETQ. The CDR3 is 14 amino acids. The CDR3 loop is CASSPDRFNYGYTF. The CDR3, as DNA: TGCGCCAGCAGCCCCGACAGGTTTAACTATGGCTACACCTTC. The complete variable domain, with remaining parts taken from reference TRBV5-1 and TRBJ1-2, reads KAGVTQTPRYLIKTRGQQVTLSCSPISGHRSVSWYQQTPGQGLQFLFEYFSETQRNKGNFPGRFSGRQFSNSRSEMNVSTLELGDSALYLCASSPDRFNYGYTFGSGTRLTVV.

Details on this clone: The same CDR3 arises from other DNA sequences in this sample as well. This chain links TRBV6-5 with TRBJ1-3, with D possibly matching TRBD1 (6 bases). Germline assignment: CDR1 MNHEY and CDR2 SVGAGI. The CDR3 has 14 amino acids. The V gene lost 6 bases and the J gene lost 0 bases, with 9 bases spanning the gap. The CDR3, as DNA: TGTGCCAGCAGGCGGACAGACTCTGGAAACACCATATATTTT. Translation gives CASRRTDSGNTIYF.

This clone was detected once. V is TRBV30 and J is TRBJ2-7, with 7 bases matching TRBD1. The CDR3 sequence is 15 residues long. J was trimmed by 4 bases and V by 3 bases; bases with no gene match: 12. Germline CDR1 reads GTSNPN; CDR2 reads SVGIG (reference sequence). As DNA, the CDR3 is TGTGCCTGGAGCCCCGACCGGGACAGAATTTACGAGCAGTACTTC. Its translation: CAWSPDRDRIYEQYF.

The chain is built from TRBV5-1 and TRBJ2-7; 7 bases align to TRBD1. This CDR3 spans 12 amino acids. V trimming: 2 bases; J trimming: 10 bases; junction bases outside the gene matches: 6. From germline, CDR1 is SGHRS and CDR2 YFSETQ. The DNA for the CDR3 is TGCGCCAGCAGCTTACGGGACAGCCAACAGTACTTC. Translated, it gives CASSLRDSQQYF.

Concerning this clone itself: It is likely a read error, because the conserved phenylalanine at the end of the CDR3 is missing. The DNA is omitted, as the CDR3 cannot be located on it reliably, and the CDR3 follows TCRdb's listing. The chain recombines TRBV10-1 with TRBJ1-2; the DNA was not used to check the table's D call, TRBD1. The CDR3 region is 9 residues in length, termini included. Germline V lookup: CDR1 WNHNN, CDR2 SYGVQD (reference sequence). CDR3 amino acids: CASSESGRP.

The gene calls are TRBV5-5 and TRBJ1-5; D call uncertain. CDR3 size: 14 residues. V gave up 4 bases and J gave up 1 base, with 9 bases separating them. Germline CDR1 SGHKS, CDR2 YYEKEE (reference sequence). The chain's CDR3 is CASSAMTSNQPQHF. In DNA, the CDR3 is TGTGCCAGCAGCGCAATGACAAGCAATCAGCCCCAGCATTTT.

The V and J genes are TRBV5-1 and TRBJ2-2; the D gene is possibly TRBD2 (6 bases). The CDR3 contains 13 residues. V lost 6 bases and J lost 3, with 9 bases in between. Germline V gene data show CDR1 as SGHRS and CDR2 as YFSETQ. CDR3 sequence reads: CASTWGDTGELFF. The DNA of the CDR3 is TGCGCCAGCACTTGGGGGGACACCGGGGAGCTGTTTTTT.

The rearrangement uses TRBV5-5 and TRBJ2-1; 9 bases are a match to TRBD1. V lost 4 bases and J lost 7; bases outside the gene matches: 18. This CDR3 spans 18 amino acids. Germline CDR1 and CDR2: SGHKS and YYEKEE (reference sequence). The CDR3 loop reads CASSNTLTGTGNSNEQFF. In DNA form, the CDR3 reads TGTGCCAGCAGCAACACCCTTACCGGGACAGGGAATTCGAATGAGCAGTTCTTC.

The chain combines TRBV9 with TRBJ1-1; D ambiguous. The V gene's germline CDR1 is SGDLS and CDR2 YYNGEE. The CDR3 length is 10 residues. V shed 5 bases and J shed 8 bases, with 7 bases lying between them. Written as DNA, the CDR3 is TGTGCCAGCAGGCCAGGCGAAGCTTTCTTT. It is translated as CASRPGEAFF.

V and J are TRBV7-9 and TRBJ2-3; 8 bases are a match to TRBD2. CDR1 and CDR2 from the germline V gene are SEHNR and FQNEAQ (reference sequence). After removal of 5 bases from V and 4 bases from J, the junction contained 11 bases not matched to a gene. The CDR3 extends over 16 amino acids. The CDR3 loop reads CASSPRGSGDSDTQYF. Here the CDR3 DNA reads TGTGCCAGCAGCCCTCGGGGTAGCGGGGACTCAGATACGCAGTATTTT.

The gene calls are TRBV5-1 and TRBJ1-4, with a tentative D call TRBD1 (6 bases). CDR1 and CDR2 from the germline V gene are SGHRS and YFSETQ. The CDR3 length is 15 residues. The V and J ends lost 0 bases and 7 bases respectively, with 13 bases between them. The CDR3 is CASSLAAAGAEKLFF. The DNA of the CDR3 is TGCGCCAGCAGCTTGGCCGCGGCAGGGGCTGAAAAACTGTTTTTT. The complete variable domain, with remaining parts taken from reference TRBV5-1 and TRBJ1-4, reads KAGVTQTPRYLIKTRGQQVTLSCSPISGHRSVSWYQQTPGQGLQFLFEYFSETQRNKGNFPGRFSGRQFSNSRSEMNVSTLELGDSALYLCASSLAAAGAEKLFFGSGTQLSVL.